A single sample gave rise to the 31 T cell receptor beta chains below, sequenced in a study of shared T cell receptors in the human thymus. Assay used: immunoSEQ multiplex PCR; TCRdb lists only in-frame clones, some missing. Seen here are over 450,000 clones, approximately 80% observed once, and the top ten hold more than 0.01%. These data were likewise used in another study, on human thymus T cells.

The material sequenced was thymocytes. The receptors derive from a boy in the first two years of life with a congenital heart defect.

A word on this clone: The junction departs from germline at one end; a sequencing error may be responsible. This chain connects TRBV11-2 to TRBJ2-7, with D unclear. The V gene's germline CDR1 is SGHAT and CDR2 FQNNGV. This CDR3 region has 17 residues. CDR3 in amino acids: CASSQIADHALPYEQHF. CDR3 nucleotide sequence: TGTGCCAGCAGTCAAATAGCCGACCACGCCTTGCCCTACGAGCAGCACTTC. Looking up the rest from reference TRBV11-2 and TRBJ2-7 gives the full variable domain: EAGVAQSPRYKIIEKRQSVAFWCNPISGHATLYWYQQILGQGPKLLIQFQNNGVVDDSQLPKDRFSAERLKGVDSTLKIQPAKLEDSAVYLCASSQIADHALPYEQHFGPGTRLTVT.

The chain employs TRBV27 and TRBJ1-1; TRBD1 aligns across 8 bases. Germline values: CDR1 MNHEY, CDR2 SMNVEV (reference sequence). J was trimmed by 5 bases and V by 6 bases; bases with no gene match: 8. The length of the CDR3 is 14 residues. CDR3 residues: CASRTRDRRTEAFF. The CDR3 region has the DNA TGTGCCAGCAGGACCAGGGACAGGCGTACTGAAGCTTTCTTT.

V is TRBV11-2 and J is TRBJ2-7; TRBD1 matches 9 bases. V trimming: 6 bases; J trimming: 2 bases; junction bases outside the gene matches: 8. Germline assignment: CDR1 SGHAT and CDR2 FQNNGV. This CDR3 spans 15 amino acids. The CDR3 DNA reads as TGTGCCAGCAGAATCCGGGACAGGGAGACCTACGAGCAGTACTTC. This encodes CASRIRDRETYEQYF.

The V and J genes are TRBV5-1 and TRBJ2-7, with 9 nucleotides matching TRBD1. This CDR3 comprises 15 residues. CDR1 is SGHRS and CDR2 is YFSETQ in the germline V gene. The ends lost 4 bases at V and 7 bases at J; junction bases unmatched: 12. CDR3 DNA: TGCGCCAGCAGCCCCTCCCCGGGACAGGGAGATGAGCAGTACTTC. Translated: CASSPSPGQGDEQYF. Together with reference TRBV5-1 and TRBJ2-7, the CDR3 gives the full variable domain: KAGVTQTPRYLIKTRGQQVTLSCSPISGHRSVSWYQQTPGQGLQFLFEYFSETQRNKGNFPGRFSGRQFSNSRSEMNVSTLELGDSALYLCASSPSPGQGDEQYFGPGTRLTVT.

The genes are TRBV7-6 and TRBJ2-1, with TRBD1 matching 10 bases. CDR1 and CDR2 from the germline V gene are SGHVS and FNYEAQ. CDR3 length equals 16 residues. V was clipped by 5 bases and J by 5 bases; unmatched bases: 9. CDR3 sequence reads: CASSPSLGQGNNEQFF. In DNA, the CDR3 is TGTGCCAGCAGCCCTAGTTTGGGACAGGGGAACAATGAGCAGTTCTTC. The full variable domain, in which reference TRBV7-6 and TRBJ2-1 provide the parts outside the CDR3, is GAGVSQSPRYKVTKRGQDVALRCDPISGHVSLYWYRQALGQGPEFLTYFNYEAQQDKSGLPNDRFSAERPEGSISTLTIQRTEQRDSAMYRCASSPSLGQGNNEQFFGPGTRLTVL.

This clone was seen more than once but under ten times. This CDR3 reads CAWSAPSTRTSGVGELFF. Written as DNA, the CDR3 is TGTGCCTGGAGCGCCCCGTCTACCCGGACTAGCGGGGTCGGGGAGCTGTTTTTT. J is TRBJ2-2 and V is TRBV30; 12 bases are shared with TRBD2. Germline V gene lookup returns CDR1 GTSNPN and CDR2 SVGIG (reference sequence). The CDR3 is made up of 18 amino acids. V gave up 3 bases and J gave up 7 bases; unmatched junction bases: 15.

The chain uses TRBV7-3 and TRBJ2-7; D unresolved. Germline V lookup: CDR1 SGHTA, CDR2 FQGTGA. The V end lost 5 bases, the J end lost 6 bases, and 14 bases lay between the germline ends. This CDR3 is 13 amino acids long. The CDR3 spells CASSRQTWSEQYF. The CDR3 nucleotides are TGTGCCAGCAGCCGCCAGACCTGGAGCGAGCAGTACTTC.

This clone was seen just once. CDR3 nucleotides: TGTGCCAGCAGCTTATACATCAGGGGGAGCACAGATACGCAGTATTTT. It is translated as CASSLYIRGSTDTQYF. The chain has TRBV5-6 and TRBJ2-3; 7 bases fit TRBD1. The germline V gene encodes CDR1 SGHDT and CDR2 YYEEEE. The CDR3 has 16 amino acids. V trimming: 2 bases; J trimming: 0 bases; junction bases outside the gene matches: 6.

This clone appeared a few times. This rearrangement joins TRBV7-2 to TRBJ2-3, with 10 bases matching TRBD2. With 6 bases clipped from V and 4 bases from J, the junction kept 7 bases outside the gene matches. Germline assignment: CDR1 SGHTA and CDR2 FQGNSA. There are 15 residues in the CDR3. CDR3 sequence reads: CASSLTSGLSDTQYF. CDR3 bases: TGTGCCAGCAGTCTGACTAGCGGGTTGTCAGATACGCAGTATTTT.

This chain connects TRBV30 to TRBJ1-3; tentatively, D is TRBD1 (6 bases). Per germline, CDR1 GTSNPN and CDR2 SVGIG (reference sequence). The germline V and J ends were trimmed by 4 bases and 2 bases, with 9 bases remaining between them. CDR3 length equals 13 residues. Written as DNA, the CDR3 is TGTGCCTGGAAAACAGGGACTGGAAACACCATATATTTT. This translates into CAWKTGTGNTIYF.

The table lists this clone with a count of one. V usage is TRBV6-4 and J usage is TRBJ1-1, with TRBD1 matching over 7 bases. V was pared by 0 bases and J by 8 bases, with 3 bases of the junction left unmatched. The CDR3 contains 13 residues. Germline V lookup: CDR1 MRHNA, CDR2 SNTAGT. The CDR3 protein is CASSDSGTDEAFF. Written as DNA, the CDR3 is TGTGCCAGCAGTGACTCCGGGACAGACGAAGCTTTCTTT.

V and J are TRBV27 and TRBJ2-3; weak D call: TRBD2 (5 bases). CDR1 is MNHEY and CDR2 is SMNVEV in the germline V gene (reference sequence). Trimming left V 7 bases short and J 2 bases short, with 10 bases between. The CDR3 loop spans 13 amino acids. The CDR3 spells CASTQLVTDTQYF. The CDR3 DNA reads TGTGCCAGCACCCAACTAGTCACAGATACGCAGTATTTT.

The chain's CDR3 is CASSDQDTRISNQPQHF. CDR3 bases: TGTGCCAGCAGTGACCAAGACACCAGAATTAGCAATCAGCCCCAGCATTTT. The chain uses TRBV2 and TRBJ1-5; D is unclear. CDR1 is SNHLY, CDR2 FYNNEI, per germline. The V end was cut by 3 bases, the J end by 0 bases, with 15 bases between. This CDR3 has 17 residues.

J is TRBJ2-3 and V is TRBV29-1; 9 bases line up with TRBD2. With 5 bases clipped from V and 4 bases from J, the junction kept 13 bases outside the gene matches. Germline values: CDR1 SQVTM, CDR2 ANQGSEA. The CDR3 loop spans 16 amino acids. CDR3 coding DNA: TGCAGCGTTCAAAAGATAGCGGGAGAGGGGCCAGATACGCAGTATTTT. Its protein is CSVQKIAGEGPDTQYF.

The genes are TRBV15 and TRBJ2-7; the match to TRBD1 covers 10 bases. Germline lookup yields CDR1 LNHNV and CDR2 YYDKDF (reference sequence). V trimming: 3 bases; J trimming: 3 bases; junction bases outside the gene matches: 8. CDR3 length: 16 residues. The CDR3 DNA sequence: TGTGCCACCAGCAGTGAGGGGGGACAGGGGCTCTACGAGCAGTACTTC. Its translation: CATSSEGGQGLYEQYF.

The table lists this clone with a few counts. The sample has other DNA sequences that encode this CDR3 too. CDR3 nucleotides: TGCGCCAGCAGCCCGGGACTAGCGAGCTACGAGCAGTACTTC. This codes for CASSPGLASYEQYF. This rearrangement joins TRBV4-1 to TRBJ2-7; 10 nucleotides agree with TRBD2. From germline, CDR1 is MGHRA and CDR2 YSYEKL. The CDR3 totals 14 residues. J gave up 3 bases and V 4 bases, and 3 bases lay outside the gene matches.

This sequence joins TRBV5-1 and TRBJ1-1; TRBD1 matches at 8 bases. Germline CDR1 SGHRS, CDR2 YFSETQ. The junction had 4 bases not matched to a gene; V was cut back by 4 bases and J by 2 bases. This CDR3 comprises 14 residues. The CDR3 DNA follows: TGCGCCAGCAGCCCCGGACAGGGAAACACTGAAGCTTTCTTT. Encoded protein: CASSPGQGNTEAFF.

The rearrangement joins TRBV7-2 to TRBJ2-5; 10 nucleotides agree with TRBD2. The V gene end was trimmed by 5 bases and the J gene end by 1 base; junction bases not matched to a gene: 7. Germline CDR1 SGHTA, CDR2 FQGNSA. This CDR3 has 16 residues. In DNA, the CDR3 is TGTGCCAGCAGCCTACAGCGGGAGGGCCTCCAAGAGACCCAGTACTTC. Its translation is CASSLQREGLQETQYF.

This clone was counted a single time. The chain uses TRBV28 and TRBJ2-5; perhaps TRBD1 as D (6 bases). Germline V gives CDR1 MDHEN, CDR2 SYDVKM. This CDR3 has 14 amino acids. Trimming left V 8 bases short and J 0 bases short, with 13 bases between. This CDR3 is CASRGGGHQETQYF. CDR3 coding DNA: TGTGCCAGCCGAGGGGGTGGGCACCAAGAGACCCAGTACTTC.

This chain links TRBV30 with TRBJ2-1; TRBD2 matches 7 bases. V lost 3 bases to trimming and J lost 5 bases; unmatched junction nucleotides: 13. The germline CDR1 and CDR2 sequences are GTSNPN and SVGIG (reference sequence). The CDR3 has 16 amino acids. The CDR3 bases are TGTGCCTGGAGGATCCATAGGGAGGGTCCCCACAATGAGCAGTTCTTC. It encodes CAWRIHREGPHNEQFF.

This clone occurred once. This chain joins TRBV4-2 and TRBJ2-1, with 8 bases that match TRBD2. The CDR3 loop spans 16 amino acids. Per germline, CDR1 LGHNA and CDR2 YNFKEQ. V shed 0 bases, J shed 5 bases, and the junction held 6 bases outside the gene matches. CDR3 residues: CASSQEGTSGHNEQFF. CDR3 sequence (DNA): TGTGCCAGCAGCCAAGAAGGCACTAGCGGCCACAATGAGCAGTTCTTC.

This clone was observed a few times. The genes are TRBV12-5 and TRBJ1-2; D call uncertain. The CDR3 length is 14 residues. Trimming removed 3 bases from V and 2 bases from J, with 10 bases in between. Germline CDR1 is LGHNT and CDR2 is FRNRAP. The DNA for the CDR3 is TGTGCTAGTGGTTTAAGCGGCAGGAACTATGGCTACACCTTC. Its protein product is CASGLSGRNYGYTF. The whole variable domain, filled in from reference TRBV12-5 and TRBJ1-2, reads DARVTQTPRHKVTEMGQEVTMRCQPILGHNTVFWYRQTMMQGLELLAYFRNRAPLDDSGMPKDRFSAEMPDATLATLKIQPSEPRDSAVYFCASGLSGRNYGYTFGSGTRLTVV.

To note about this clone: The junction shows a germline mismatch at one end, possibly a read error. This rearrangement joins TRBV7-9 to TRBJ2-4, with TRBD2 matching 9 bases. The germline gives CDR1 SEHNR, CDR2 FQNEAQ (reference sequence). CDR3 length: 11 amino acids. DNA of the CDR3: TGTGCCAGCAGTCCAAAGCGGGAGGCGGACTTC. This sequence encodes CASSPKREADF.

This clone has a single count. This chain uses TRBV14 with TRBJ2-6; 9 bases match TRBD1. The germline gives CDR1 SGHDN, CDR2 FVKESK. J lost 0 bases, V lost 6 bases, and 12 bases had no gene match. This CDR3 has 19 amino acids. CDR3 DNA: TGTGCCAGCAGGAACCGAGGGACAGGGACCCTCTCTGGGGCCAACGTCCTGACTTTC. Its translation is CASRNRGTGTLSGANVLTF.

The J gene is TRBJ2-3, the V gene TRBV5-6, with D perhaps matching TRBD1 (5 bases). CDR3 size: 16 residues. Germline V gene lookup returns CDR1 SGHDT and CDR2 YYEEEE. V was clipped by 1 base and J by 2 bases, with 14 bases between them. The CDR3 nucleotides are TGTGCCAGCAGCTTGTTTGGCAGGGTCTCCACAGATACGCAGTATTTT. Translation gives CASSLFGRVSTDTQYF.

This clone was counted between two and nine times. This rearrangement joins TRBV27 to TRBJ2-1; weak D call: TRBD2 (5 bases). The germline V gene has CDR1 MNHEY and CDR2 SMNVEV (reference sequence). The CDR3 is 14 amino acids. V shed 10 bases and J shed 0 bases, with 13 bases lying between them. CDR3 coding DNA: TGTGCCACCAGAGAGGGTGTCTCCTACAATGAGCAGTTCTTC. Translating it yields CATREGVSYNEQFF.

The rearrangement joins TRBV5-1 to TRBJ2-7; TRBD2 agrees at 14 bases. V lost 6 bases and J lost 2; bases outside the gene matches: 7. This CDR3 is built from 16 residues. In germline, CDR1 is SGHRS, CDR2 YFSETQ. This CDR3 is CASMRGLAGAPYEQYF. CDR3 sequence (DNA): TGCGCCAGCATGCGGGGACTAGCGGGAGCCCCCTACGAGCAGTACTTC.

This clone was detected only once. The CDR3 reads CASSYYRECPYEQYF. Written as DNA, the CDR3 is TGTGCCAGCAGTTACTACAGGGAGTGCCCCTACGAGCAGTACTTC. The rearrangement links TRBV28 to TRBJ2-7; a possible D gene is TRBD1 (6 bases). V was shortened by 4 bases and J by 2 bases, with 15 bases between the two germline ends. Germline CDR1 is MDHEN and CDR2 is SYDVKM. The CDR3 length is 15 residues.

V usage is TRBV5-4 and J usage is TRBJ2-1; D remains ambiguous. Germline assignment: CDR1 SGHNT and CDR2 YYREEE (reference sequence). The CDR3 runs 15 residues. The V end was cut by 4 bases, the J end by 6 bases, with 17 bases between. CDR3 sequence: CASSPSWAGGNEQFF. In DNA form, the CDR3 reads TGTGCCAGCAGCCCTTCATGGGCCGGTGGCAATGAGCAGTTCTTC.

The CDR3 protein is CASSVGGSGNTIYF. CDR3 nucleotide sequence: TGTGCCAGCAGTGTAGGGGGATCTGGAAACACCATATATTTT. The rearrangement uses TRBV6-1 and TRBJ1-3; TRBD1 is a possible D gene (6 bases). The germline V gene encodes CDR1 MNHNS and CDR2 SASEGT. V was pared by 4 bases and J by 1 base, with 8 bases between. This CDR3 is 14 amino acids long.

V gene TRBV5-4 combines with J gene TRBJ2-3, with TRBD2 matching over 11 bases. Germline CDR1 SGHNT, CDR2 YYREEE (reference sequence). V shed 2 bases, J shed 1 base, and the junction held 12 bases outside the gene matches. The CDR3 totals 19 residues. DNA of the CDR3: TGTGCCAGCAGCTTCGCGACTAGCGGGAAGGTAGGGGGCACAGATACGCAGTATTTT. It translates to CASSFATSGKVGGTDTQYF. The whole variable domain, remainder taken from reference TRBV5-4 and TRBJ2-3, is ETGVTQSPTHLIKTRGQQVTLRCSSQSGHNTVSWYQQALGQGPQFIFQYYREEENGRGNFPPRFSGLQFPNYSSELNVNALELDDSALYLCASSFATSGKVGGTDTQYFGPGTRLTVL.